This T cell receptor beta chain appears in the sequencing data of a study of early T cells in non-severe SARS-CoV-2 infection. At the level of the study: Unpaired chains resulted from sequencing bulk RNA of unsorted whole blood.

This clonotype appeared many times. Each single cDNA molecule received a unique molecular identifier. One entry per CDR3 protein results from TCRdb running MiXCR on the 5' RACE reads. Among some 36,000 distinct CDR3 sequences listed, approximately 5.9% were seen once. The CDR3 runs to 14 residues. CDR1 and CDR2 (germline): MGHRA, YSYEKL. Trimming took 0 bases from V and 12 from J; bases not matched to a gene: 10. The clonotype comes from an adult who was a healthcare worker with PCR-confirmed SARS-CoV-2 infection or an uninfected control (not recorded which). Sequenced: whole blood. V gene TRBV4-1 combines with J gene TRBJ2-7, with 8 nucleotides matching TRBD1. CDR3 residues: CASSQEEARGRGYF. The CDR3 nucleotides are TGCGCCAGCAGCCAAGAAGAGGCCAGGGGGCGAGGGTACTTC.